This is a list of T cell receptor beta chains from one sample in a study of T-cell memory formation after mild COVID-19. TCRdb reanalysed the 5' RACE reads using MiXCR and keeps one entry per CDR3 protein. The sample lists approximately 300,000 distinct CDR3 sequences; 8.2% were seen once. The source material was PBMCs or a T cell subset sorted from them (not recorded which). Every receptor here comes from a man aged 18 to 35 who had mild COVID-19 (a few samples of this study predate the infection). Cell type and time point are not known. Both conserved end residues are part of each CDR3. The order of the fields is D gene, CDR3 length, V gene, J gene, clone size, CDR3 DNA, CDR3 protein. The D gene is left open where the match is weak. Some rows mark clone size as missing; the rest say once, few, many or name a class of expanded clone.

NA	16	TRBV12-3/TRBV12-4	TRBJ2-3	few	TGTGCCAGCAGTGGCGCGGGACAGTCTTCCACAGATACGCAGTATTTT	CASSGAGQSSTDTQYF
NA	12	TRBV12-3/TRBV12-4	TRBJ1-2	many	TGTGCCAGCAGTCGACAGGACCGCTGGAGCACCTTC	CASSRQDRWSTF
NA	16	TRBV7-2	TRBJ1-2	NA	TGTGCCAGCAGCGCCCGCACAGGGACCCTAACCCATGGCTACACCTTC	CASSARTGTLTHGYTF
NA	12	TRBV3-1	TRBJ2-3	many	TGTGCCAGCAGCCGGCGGGCAGATACGCAGTATTTT	CASSRRADTQYF
NA	15	TRBV4-1	TRBJ1-1	few	TGCGCCAGCAGTCCTCCGGGACAAGATATCTCTGAAGCTTTCTTT	CASSPPGQDISEAFF
NA	14	TRBV7-3	TRBJ2-2	NA	TGTGCCAGCAGCTTAGAAGTAAACACCGGGGAGCTGTTTTTT	CASSLEVNTGELFF
NA	13	TRBV29-1	TRBJ2-1	NA	TGCAGCGTTGAAGACCGTCTTTGGAATGAGCAGTTCTTC	CSVEDRLWNEQFF
NA	11	TRBV7-2	TRBJ2-3	few	TGTGCCAGCAGAATGGGGGGAATGCAGTATTTT	CASRMGGMQYF
NA	15	TRBV5-1	TRBJ2-1	few	TGCGCCAGCAGCTTGGTTCCAGGGGAGTCTAATGAGCAGTTCTTC	CASSLVPGESNEQFF
NA	12	TRBV3-1	TRBJ2-7	many	TGTGCCAGCAGCCAAGGGTTTTACGAGCAGTACTTC	CASSQGFYEQYF
NA	13	TRBV4-3	TRBJ2-1	NA	TGCGCCAGCAGCGCCCTCGGGGTTCATGAGCAGTTCTTC	CASSALGVHEQFF
TRBD2	15	TRBV7-3	TRBJ2-2	few	TGTGCCAGCAGCTTAGCCAGCGGGGTTACCGGGGAGCTGTTTTTT	CASSLASGVTGELFF
TRBD1	15	TRBV5-4	TRBJ2-1	NA	TGTGCCAGCAGCTTCGGGACAGGGACCTACAATGAGCAGTTCTTC	CASSFGTGTYNEQFF
NA	11	TRBV29-1	TRBJ1-1	NA	TGCAGCGTCCGCCCGGGCCCTGAAGCTTTCTTT	CSVRPGPEAFF
NA	17	TRBV7-6	TRBJ1-6	few	TGTGCCAGCAGCTTAGGTCCCCGGACGGGAAATAATTCACCCCTCCACTTT	CASSLGPRTGNNSPLHF
NA	16	TRBV7-2	TRBJ2-1	few	TGTGCCAGCAGCTTATACCCGACTAGTTTCGACAATGAGCAGTTCTTC	CASSLYPTSFDNEQFF
NA	15	TRBV21-1	TRBJ1-2	NA	TGTGCCGGAGGATCCAAACATATTTCTAACTATGGCTACACCTTC	CAGGSKHISNYGYTF
NA	16	TRBV20-1	TRBJ2-2	few	TGCAGTGCTAGAGATCTGGAGACTCCGAACACCGGGGAGCTGTTTTTT	CSARDLETPNTGELFF
NA	17	TRBV5-6	TRBJ1-3	many	TGTGCCAGCAGCTTTCTTCTTTCCCAGGGGACTGGAAACACCATATATTTT	CASSFLLSQGTGNTIYF
TRBD1	16	TRBV7-2	TRBJ2-7	NA	TGTGCCAGCAGCTTAGCCGGGACAGGGCAGTCGGGTGAGCAGTACTTC	CASSLAGTGQSGEQYF
NA	15	TRBV7-2	TRBJ1-2	NA	TGTGCCAGCAGCTTCACCGGGACTTGGGCCTATGGCTACACCTTC	CASSFTGTWAYGYTF
TRBD1	15	TRBV4-3	TRBJ1-2	many	TGCGCCAGCAGCCCGACGGACAGGAATAACTATGGCTACACCTTC	CASSPTDRNNYGYTF
NA	13	TRBV30	TRBJ1-2	few	TGTGCCTGCCGTGGGGCGCAGGCCTATGGCTACACCTTC	CACRGAQAYGYTF
TRBD1	15	TRBV7-9	TRBJ2-5	NA	TGTGCCAGCAGCCGCTGGGACAGGGGAAGAGAGACCCAGTACTTC	CASSRWDRGRETQYF
TRBD1	17	TRBV4-3	TRBJ1-2	NA	TGCGCCAGCAGCCCGGAGGCGGACAGGGGGTTTTTCTATGGCTACACCTTC	CASSPEADRGFFYGYTF
TRBD2	17	TRBV7-8	TRBJ2-3	NA	TGTGCCAGCAGCCTCCGGGCTAGCGGGCTAGTCGGAGATACGCAGTATTTT	CASSLRASGLVGDTQYF